This passage covers 10 T cell receptor beta chains from one sample sequenced in a study of cytomegalovirus exposure and HLA in healthy donors. The study ran its PCR with 60 Vbeta and 13 Jbeta primers. Sequenced by immunoSEQ multiplex PCR; TCRdb stores in-frame clones only, minus some. This table has 150,000 to 200,000 clones, about four fifths appearing once. Specimen: PBMCs. The source of these receptors is a middle-aged woman in good health and CMV-seronegative.

V is TRBV4-1 and J is TRBJ1-5; the match to TRBD1 covers 8 bases. The CDR3 extends over 15 amino acids. CDR1 is MGHRA and CDR2 is YSYEKL in the germline V gene. Germline trimming cut 0 bases from V and 6 bases from J; bases unmatched to any gene: 4. CDR3: CASSQEGQVTQPQHF. DNA of the CDR3: TGCGCCAGCAGCCAAGAGGGACAGGTCACTCAGCCCCAGCATTTT.

Points on this clone: In the same sample, other DNA sequences code for this CDR3. This rearrangement joins TRBV2 to TRBJ2-1; 8 bases match TRBD2. Germline CDR1 is SNHLY and CDR2 is FYNNEI. After removal of 2 bases from V and 12 bases from J, the junction contained 9 bases not matched to a gene. CDR3 length: 14 amino acids. CDR3 nucleotide sequence: TGTGCCAGCAGTGAACCTTCTAGGCGGGAGGTGCAGTTCTTC. Translated: CASSEPSRREVQFF.

This rearrangement joins TRBV14 to TRBJ1-2; 7 nucleotides agree with TRBD1. Germline CDR1 is SGHDN and CDR2 is FVKESK. The ends lost 3 bases at V and 5 bases at J; junction bases unmatched: 6. The CDR3 totals 14 residues. CDR3 protein: CASSQGVTGYGYTF. In DNA form, the CDR3 reads TGTGCCAGCAGCCAGGGGGTGACAGGGTATGGCTACACCTTC.

A single count supports this clone. J is TRBJ2-7 and V is TRBV5-4; 7 bases match TRBD1. Germline V gene sequence: CDR1 SGHNT, CDR2 YYREEE (reference sequence). The CDR3 totals 16 residues. J lost 1 base, V lost 4 bases, and 11 bases had no gene match. The CDR3 sequence is CASSPKGGWGSYEQYF. The CDR3 region has the DNA TGTGCCAGCAGCCCAAAAGGGGGCTGGGGGTCCTACGAGCAGTACTTC. Filled out from reference TRBV5-4 and TRBJ2-7, the complete variable domain reads ETGVTQSPTHLIKTRGQQVTLRCSSQSGHNTVSWYQQALGQGPQFIFQYYREEENGRGNFPPRFSGLQFPNYSSELNVNALELDDSALYLCASSPKGGWGSYEQYFGPGTRLTVT.

The chain combines TRBV7-9 with TRBJ1-4; D may be TRBD1 (6 bases). The ends were cut back, 5 bases at V and 0 bases at J, with 13 bases in the middle. Looked up from germline, CDR1 is SEHNR and CDR2 is FQNEAQ (reference sequence). The CDR3 has 16 amino acids. The CDR3 sequence is CASSLGHLATNEKLFF. In DNA form, the CDR3 reads TGTGCCAGCAGCCTGGGACATCTTGCAACTAATGAAAAACTGTTTTTT. The whole variable domain, filled in from reference TRBV7-9 and TRBJ1-4, reads DTGVSQNPRHKITKRGQNVTFRCDPISEHNRLYWYRQTLGQGPEFLTYFQNEAQLEKSRLLSDRFSAERPKGSFSTLEIQRTEQGDSAMYLCASSLGHLATNEKLFFGSGTQLSVL.

This rearrangement joins TRBV4-3 to TRBJ2-1, with 10 bases fitting TRBD2. The CDR3 covers 17 residues. Germline loops: CDR1 LGHNA, CDR2 YSLEER. The junction had 13 bases not matched to a gene; V was cut back by 4 bases and J by 7 bases. CDR3 amino acids: CASSPSLTSGVLNEQFF. The CDR3 DNA reads TGCGCCAGCAGCCCCTCCCTCACTAGCGGGGTACTGAATGAGCAGTTCTTC.

The chain has TRBV7-2 and TRBJ1-4; D possibly corresponds to TRBD1 (6 bases). The CDR3 is made up of 13 amino acids. Per the germline V gene, CDR1 is SGHTA and CDR2 is FQGNSA. Trimming cost V 5 bases and J 8 bases, with 12 bases left between them. DNA of the CDR3: TGTGCCAGCAGCCGAGGGACATCGGAAAAACTGTTTTTT. Its translation is CASSRGTSEKLFF.

The table lists this clone with a count of one. The chain employs TRBV30 and TRBJ1-5, with D tentatively TRBD1 (5 bases). In germline, CDR1 is GTSNPN, CDR2 SVGIG (reference sequence). V lost 1 base to trimming and J lost 11 bases, with 18 bases between them. This CDR3 has 14 amino acids. This chain's CDR3 is CAWSGTRDGGAQHF. In DNA form, the CDR3 reads TGTGCCTGGAGTGGCACCAGGGACGGCGGGGCCCAGCATTTT. Based on the CDR3 plus reference TRBV30 and TRBJ1-5, the full variable domain is SQTIHQWPATLVQPVGSPLSLECTVEGTSNPNLYWYRQAAGRGLQLLFYSVGIGQISSEVPQNLSASRPQDRQFILSSKKLLLSDSGFYLCAWSGTRDGGAQHFGDGTRLSIL.

In nucleotides, the CDR3 is TGTGCCTGGACGACGGGTAGCAATCAGCCCCAGCATTTT. Translating it yields CAWTTGSNQPQHF. The gene calls are TRBV30 and TRBJ1-5, with unresolved D. Germline V gives CDR1 GTSNPN, CDR2 SVGIG (reference sequence). The CDR3 is 13 amino acids. V was pared by 4 bases and J by 0 bases, with 7 bases between.

V usage is TRBV18 and J usage is TRBJ1-2, with 9 bases matching TRBD1. V lost 8 bases to trimming and J lost 8 bases; unmatched junction nucleotides: 12. The CDR3 is 14 residues long. The V gene's germline CDR1 is KGHSH and CDR2 LQKENI. This CDR3 is CASRPVDRGGGYTF. In nucleotides, the CDR3 is TGTGCCAGCCGACCCGTGGACAGGGGAGGAGGCTACACCTTC.